This entry concerns a single T cell receptor (beta chain). The antigen remains unidentified. Primers: 60 Vbeta forward and 13 Jbeta reverse. Assay used: immunoSEQ multiplex PCR; TCRdb lists only in-frame clones, some missing. The sample contains 100,000 to 150,000 clones, around 70% of which appear only once. The donors gave bone marrow, and they were healthy. This entry belongs to a study of cytomegalovirus exposure and HLA in healthy donors. With 9 bases clipped from V and 8 bases from J, the junction kept 7 bases outside the gene matches. From germline, CDR1 is SNHLY and CDR2 FYNNEI. This CDR3 has 13 residues. Study observations and caveats: The later analysis indicated that the majority of CMV-associated TCR beta chains appeared HLA-restricted. A later analysis appeared to link common viral pathogens to several of the most significant clusters.

The clonotype was recovered from a man aged 35 to 55 in good health and CMV-seropositive. The chain is built from TRBV2 and TRBJ1-4; TRBD1 matches at 9 bases. The sequencing input was PBMCs. In nucleotides, the CDR3 is TGTGCCAGGGGACAGGGAGGAAGGGAAAAACTGTTTTTT. This translates into CARGQGGREKLFF.